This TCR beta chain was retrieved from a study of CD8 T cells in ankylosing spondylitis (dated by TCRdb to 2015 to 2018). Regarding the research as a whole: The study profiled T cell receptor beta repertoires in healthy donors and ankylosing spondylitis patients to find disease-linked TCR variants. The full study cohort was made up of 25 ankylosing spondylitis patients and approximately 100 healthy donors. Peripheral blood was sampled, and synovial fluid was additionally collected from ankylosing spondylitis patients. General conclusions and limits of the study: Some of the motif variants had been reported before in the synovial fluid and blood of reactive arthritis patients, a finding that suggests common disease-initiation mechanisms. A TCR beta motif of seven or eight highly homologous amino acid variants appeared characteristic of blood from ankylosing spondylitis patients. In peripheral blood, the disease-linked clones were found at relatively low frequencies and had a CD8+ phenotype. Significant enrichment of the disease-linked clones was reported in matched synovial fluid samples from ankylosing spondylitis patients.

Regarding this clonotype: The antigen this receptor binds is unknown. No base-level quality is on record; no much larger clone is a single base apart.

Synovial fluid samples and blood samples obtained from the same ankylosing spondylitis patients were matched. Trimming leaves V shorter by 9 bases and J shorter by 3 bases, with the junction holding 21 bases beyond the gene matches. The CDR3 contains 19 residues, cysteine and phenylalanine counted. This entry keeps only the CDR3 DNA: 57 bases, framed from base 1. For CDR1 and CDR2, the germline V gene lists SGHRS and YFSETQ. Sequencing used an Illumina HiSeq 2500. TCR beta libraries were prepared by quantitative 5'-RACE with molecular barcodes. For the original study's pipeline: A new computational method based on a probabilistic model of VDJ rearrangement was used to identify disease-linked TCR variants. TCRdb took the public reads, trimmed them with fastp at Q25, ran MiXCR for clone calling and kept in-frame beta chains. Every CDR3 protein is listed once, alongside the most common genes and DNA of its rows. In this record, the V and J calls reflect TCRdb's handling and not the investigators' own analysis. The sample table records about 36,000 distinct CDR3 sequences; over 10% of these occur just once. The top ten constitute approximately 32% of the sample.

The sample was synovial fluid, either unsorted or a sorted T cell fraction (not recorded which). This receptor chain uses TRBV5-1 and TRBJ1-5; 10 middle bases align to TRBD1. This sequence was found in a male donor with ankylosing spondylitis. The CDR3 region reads CAMGSFPSGTGVPNQPQHF. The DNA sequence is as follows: TGCGCCATGGGCTCCTTCCCATCCGGGACAGGGGTTCCCAATCAGCCCCAGCATTTT.